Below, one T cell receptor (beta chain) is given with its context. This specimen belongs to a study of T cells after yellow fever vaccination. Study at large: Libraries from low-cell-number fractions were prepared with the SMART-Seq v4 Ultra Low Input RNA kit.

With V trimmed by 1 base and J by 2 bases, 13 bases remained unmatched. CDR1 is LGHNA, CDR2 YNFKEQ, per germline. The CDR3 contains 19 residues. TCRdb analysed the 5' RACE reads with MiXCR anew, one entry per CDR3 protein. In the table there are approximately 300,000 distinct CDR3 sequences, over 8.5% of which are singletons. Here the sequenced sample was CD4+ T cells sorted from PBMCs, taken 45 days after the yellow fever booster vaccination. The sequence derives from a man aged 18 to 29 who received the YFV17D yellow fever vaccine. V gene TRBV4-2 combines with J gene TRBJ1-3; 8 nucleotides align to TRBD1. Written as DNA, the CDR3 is TGTGCCAGCAGCCAAGTTTATGGCGCCAGGGGGCGAGCTGGAAACACCATATATTTT. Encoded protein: CASSQVYGARGRAGNTIYF.